The 15 T cell receptor beta chains below all came from one sample that was sequenced in a study of blood T cell repertoires in COVID-19. TCRdb's copy holds only in-frame clones and misses some; the assay was immunoSEQ multiplex PCR. The data show approximately 290,000 clones, about four fifths seen once. Sequenced: peripheral blood. The receptors derive from a person aged 70 to 80 with COVID-19, enrolled during active disease.

The gene calls are TRBV9 and TRBJ2-1, with 7 nucleotides matching TRBD2. The CDR3 consists of 13 residues. With 2 bases clipped from V and 9 bases from J, the junction kept 5 bases outside the gene matches. Germline loops: CDR1 SGDLS, CDR2 YYNGEE. This CDR3 reads CASSVRGEGEQFF. Written as DNA, the CDR3 is TGTGCCAGCAGCGTCCGGGGGGAAGGTGAGCAGTTCTTC.

V usage is TRBV7-9 and J usage is TRBJ1-1, with 8 bases that match TRBD1. The CDR3 is 19 amino acids. J lost 4 bases, V lost 5 bases, and 21 bases had no gene match. CDR1 and CDR2 from the germline V gene are SEHNR and FQNEAQ (reference sequence). CDR3 residues: CASSPRSGQGKGEGTEAFF. The CDR3 region has the DNA TGTGCCAGCAGCCCCAGGAGTGGACAGGGAAAGGGGGAGGGCACTGAAGCTTTCTTT.

The chain combines TRBV3-1 (or the pseudogene TRBV3-2) with TRBJ1-4; weak D call: TRBD1 (6 bases). There are 16 residues in the CDR3. Germline CDR1 and CDR2: LGHDT and YNNKEL (reference sequence). V lost 2 bases and J lost 8, with 18 bases in between. The CDR3 bases are TGTGCCAGCAGCCAAATACAGGGCGAATTTAGGGAAAAACTGTTTTTT. This encodes CASSQIQGEFREKLFF.

This clone came up once. The chain uses TRBV7-2 and TRBJ2-1, with TRBD2 identical over 7 bases. This CDR3 is 14 amino acids long. Per germline, CDR1 SGHTA and CDR2 FQGNSA. V lost 3 bases to trimming and J lost 4 bases; unmatched junction nucleotides: 3. The CDR3 sequence: CASSFGRRYNEQFF. For the CDR3, the DNA is TGTGCCAGCAGCTTCGGGAGGAGGTACAATGAGCAGTTCTTC. Complete variable domain (other parts from reference TRBV7-2 and TRBJ2-1): GAGVSQSPSNKVTEKGKDVELRCDPISGHTALYWYRQSLGQGLEFLIYFQGNSAPDKSGLPSDRFSAERTGGSVSTLTIQRTQQEDSAVYLCASSFGRRYNEQFFGPGTRLTVL.

CDR3 sequence reads: CASSAGGNEQFF. The CDR3 DNA is TGTGCCAGCAGTGCAGGGGGGAATGAGCAGTTCTTC. This sequence joins TRBV25-1 and TRBJ2-1, with D perhaps TRBD1 (7 bases). Trimming removed 4 bases from V and 7 bases from J, with 8 bases in between. The CDR3 length is 12 residues. The V gene's germline CDR1 is MGHDK and CDR2 SYGVNS.

This rearrangement joins TRBV6-5 to TRBJ2-7, with D perhaps TRBD2 (5 bases). This CDR3 is 14 amino acids long. V gave up 5 bases and J gave up 3 bases, with 14 bases separating them. The germline V gene encodes CDR1 MNHEY and CDR2 SVGAGI. The CDR3 DNA sequence: TGTGCCAGCAGTCGTACAACCGGGATCTACGAGCAGTACTTC. Encoded protein: CASSRTTGIYEQYF.

This chain links TRBV18 with TRBJ2-1; 7 bases align to TRBD1. Trimming removed 5 bases from V and 2 bases from J; junction bases left unmatched: 9. Germline lookup yields CDR1 KGHSH and CDR2 LQKENI. The length of the CDR3 is 16 residues. DNA of the CDR3: TGTGCCAGCTCATGGGCCCGGGACAGAACCTACAATGAGCAGTTCTTC. This gives the protein CASSWARDRTYNEQFF.

The chain joins TRBV3-1 (or the pseudogene TRBV3-2) to TRBJ2-2, with TRBD2 matching 14 bases. V lost 5 bases and J lost 3; bases outside the gene matches: 5. The CDR3 has 17 amino acids. Germline lookup yields CDR1 LGHDT and CDR2 YNNKEL (reference sequence). The CDR3 reads CASSRRLAGGDTGELFF. The CDR3, as DNA: TGTGCCAGCAGCAGACGACTAGCGGGAGGGGACACCGGGGAGCTGTTTTTT.

The CDR3 here is CASSLPGQGYGYTF. Here the CDR3 DNA reads TGCGCCAGCAGCTTACCGGGACAGGGTTATGGCTACACCTTC. The chain is built from TRBV5-1 and TRBJ1-2, with 9 bases that match TRBD1. Germline V lookup: CDR1 SGHRS, CDR2 YFSETQ. V shed 2 bases and J 5 bases; nucleotides not matched to a gene: 4. This CDR3 is built from 14 residues.

V gene TRBV19 combines with J gene TRBJ2-1, with 10 bases fitting TRBD2. With 3 bases clipped from V and 0 bases from J, the junction kept 5 bases outside the gene matches. The germline V gene has CDR1 LNHDA and CDR2 SQIVND (reference sequence). The CDR3 runs to 17 residues. CDR3 DNA sequence: TGTGCCAGTAGTATGACCCCTAGCGGGAGCTCCTACAATGAGCAGTTCTTC. It codes for CASSMTPSGSSYNEQFF.

This clone was recorded once. This sequence joins TRBV6-4 and TRBJ2-2, with D tentatively TRBD2 (6 bases). This CDR3 has 14 residues. Germline V lookup: CDR1 MRHNA, CDR2 SNTAGT. Trimming took 7 bases from V and 7 from J, leaving 16 bases between them. CDR3: CASKISGDFGELFF. The CDR3, as DNA: TGTGCCAGCAAGATTAGCGGAGATTTCGGGGAGCTGTTTTTT.

This rearrangement joins TRBV4-3 to TRBJ1-2, with D uncertain. Trimming cost V 0 bases and J 4 bases, with 9 bases left between them. Germline V gene lookup returns CDR1 LGHNA and CDR2 YSLEER. The length of the CDR3 is 14 residues. The CDR3 DNA reads as TGCGCCAGCAGCCAAGACTCTAATGGCTATGGCTACACCTTC. Its protein is CASSQDSNGYGYTF.

The V call is TRBV28, the J call TRBJ2-5, with TRBD2 as a possible D gene (6 bases). V was trimmed by 7 bases and J by 4 bases, leaving 13 bases between them. The CDR3 extends over 13 amino acids. CDR1 MDHEN and CDR2 SYDVKM come from the germline V gene. The CDR3 DNA sequence: TGTGCCAGCATATCGGGAGAGTCAGAGACCCAGTACTTC. Translating gives CASISGESETQYF. Supplemented by reference TRBV28 and TRBJ2-5, the full variable domain reads DVKVTQSSRYLVKRTGEKVFLECVQDMDHENMFWYRQDPGLGLRLIYFSYDVKMKEKGDIPEGYSVSREKKERFSLILESASTNQTSMYLCASISGESETQYFGPGTRLLVL.

V gene TRBV19 combines with J gene TRBJ2-6; D gene ambiguous. Germline CDR1 and CDR2: LNHDA and SQIVND (reference sequence). The V end lost 5 bases, the J end lost 2 bases, and 4 bases lay between the germline ends. The CDR3 has 13 amino acids. This chain's CDR3 is CASSPTGANVLTF. CDR3 sequence (DNA): TGTGCCAGTAGTCCCACTGGGGCCAACGTCCTGACTTTC.

This clone appeared a few times. The CDR3 spells CAWSVHLNEKLFF. The CDR3 region has the DNA TGTGCCTGGAGTGTACACCTGAATGAAAAACTGTTTTTT. The chain couples TRBV30 to TRBJ1-4; D uncertain. The CDR3 is made up of 13 amino acids. The V gene lost 0 bases and the J gene lost 5 bases, with 7 bases spanning the gap. Germline CDR1 GTSNPN, CDR2 SVGIG (reference sequence).